The T cell receptor (beta chain) described here comes from a study of T cells in Graves' hyperthyroidism and ophthalmopathy. Study overall: Sampling of peripheral blood happened at initial diagnosis, prior to any treatment. Notes on the study in general: Among thyroid clonotypes expanded above 0.001, most also appeared in blood.

Points on this clonotype: The antigen remains unidentified.

Exclusion followed for patients with uncontrolled infection, other autoimmune disease, pregnancy or lactation. Germline values: CDR1 MNHEY, CDR2 SMNVEV (reference sequence). The germline V and J ends were trimmed by 4 bases and 0 bases, with 16 bases remaining between them. This CDR3 is 17 amino acids long. From RNA transcripts, TCR beta CDR3 regions were amplified. Primed by the HTBI set, a first-round RT-PCR was run on the TCR CDR3. TCRdb processed the multiplex PCR reads anew with MiXCR; each CDR3 protein has one entry. The table lists fewer than 250,000 distinct CDR3 sequences, over 20% of them singletons.

The chain carries TRBV27 and TRBJ1-3; D remains unclear. Source material: blood. This TCR was recovered from a woman between 40 and 50 years old with Graves' ophthalmopathy. CDR3 residues: CASSSTSTGFSGNTIYF. The DNA for the CDR3 is TGTGCCAGCAGTTCCACCTCGACGGGGTTCTCTGGAAACACCATATATTTT.